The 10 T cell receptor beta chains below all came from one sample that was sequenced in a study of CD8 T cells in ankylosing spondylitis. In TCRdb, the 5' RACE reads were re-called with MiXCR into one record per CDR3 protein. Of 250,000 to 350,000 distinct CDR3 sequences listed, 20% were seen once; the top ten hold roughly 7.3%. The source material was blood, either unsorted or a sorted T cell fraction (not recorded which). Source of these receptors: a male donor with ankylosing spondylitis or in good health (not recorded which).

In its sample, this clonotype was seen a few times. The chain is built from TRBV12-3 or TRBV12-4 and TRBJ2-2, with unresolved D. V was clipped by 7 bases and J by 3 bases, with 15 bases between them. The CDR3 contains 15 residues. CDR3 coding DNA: TGTGCCAGCACCCCTTCCCCAATTTACACCGGGGAGCTGTTTTTT. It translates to CASTPSPIYTGELFF.

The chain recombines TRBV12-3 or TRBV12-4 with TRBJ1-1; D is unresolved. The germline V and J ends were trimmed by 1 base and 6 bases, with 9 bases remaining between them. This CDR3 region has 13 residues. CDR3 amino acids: CASSLGGSAEAFF. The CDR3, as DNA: TGTGCCAGCAGTTTAGGAGGCAGTGCTGAAGCTTTCTTT.

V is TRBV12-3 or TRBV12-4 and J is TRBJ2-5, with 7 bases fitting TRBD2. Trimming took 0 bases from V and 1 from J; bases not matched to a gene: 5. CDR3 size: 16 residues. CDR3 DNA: TGTGCCAGCAGTTTAGCGCGGCCTAGCGGCCAAGAGACCCAGTACTTC. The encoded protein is CASSLARPSGQETQYF.

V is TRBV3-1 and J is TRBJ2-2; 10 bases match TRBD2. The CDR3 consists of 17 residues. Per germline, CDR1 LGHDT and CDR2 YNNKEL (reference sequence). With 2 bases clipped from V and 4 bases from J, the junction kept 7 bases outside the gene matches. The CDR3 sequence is CASSQLLAGVSTGELFF. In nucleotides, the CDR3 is TGTGCCAGCAGCCAACTCCTAGCGGGGGTGAGCACCGGGGAGCTGTTTTTT. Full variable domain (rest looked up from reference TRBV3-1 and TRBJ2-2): DTAVSQTPKYLVTQMGNDKSIKCEQNLGHDTMYWYKQDSKKFLKIMFSYNNKELIINETVPNRFSPKSPDKAHLNLHINSLELGDSAVYFCASSQLLAGVSTGELFFGEGSRLTVL.

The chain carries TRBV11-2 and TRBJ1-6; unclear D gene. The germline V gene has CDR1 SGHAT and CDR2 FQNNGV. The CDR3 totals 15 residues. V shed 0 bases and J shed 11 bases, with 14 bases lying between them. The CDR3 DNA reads TGTGCCAGCAGCTTAGAGCCCTCGCGAACAGCACCCCTCCACTTT. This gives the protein CASSLEPSRTAPLHF.

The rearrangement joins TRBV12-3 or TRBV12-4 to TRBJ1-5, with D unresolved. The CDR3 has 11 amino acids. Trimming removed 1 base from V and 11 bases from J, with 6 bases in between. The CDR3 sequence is CASSLGEAQHF. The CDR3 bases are TGTGCCAGCAGTTTAGGAGAGGCCCAGCATTTT.

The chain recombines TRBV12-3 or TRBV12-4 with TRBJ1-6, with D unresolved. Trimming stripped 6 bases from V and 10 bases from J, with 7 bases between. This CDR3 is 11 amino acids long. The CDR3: CASRDVSPLHF. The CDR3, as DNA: TGTGCCAGCAGGGATGTCTCACCCCTCCACTTT.

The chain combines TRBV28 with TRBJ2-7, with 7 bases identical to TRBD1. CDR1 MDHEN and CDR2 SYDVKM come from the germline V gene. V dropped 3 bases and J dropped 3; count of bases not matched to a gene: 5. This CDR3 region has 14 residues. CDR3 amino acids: CASSFHDRDYEQYV. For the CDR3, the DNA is TGTGCCAGCAGTTTCCACGACAGGGACTACGAGCAGTACGTC.

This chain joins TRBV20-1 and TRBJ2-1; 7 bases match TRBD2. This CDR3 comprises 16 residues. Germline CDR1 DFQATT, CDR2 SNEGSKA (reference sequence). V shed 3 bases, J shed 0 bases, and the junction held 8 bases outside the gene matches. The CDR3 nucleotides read TGCAGTGCTAGTAAAGGGAGGGCGAGCTCCTACAATGAGCAGTTCTTC. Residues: CSASKGRASSYNEQFF.

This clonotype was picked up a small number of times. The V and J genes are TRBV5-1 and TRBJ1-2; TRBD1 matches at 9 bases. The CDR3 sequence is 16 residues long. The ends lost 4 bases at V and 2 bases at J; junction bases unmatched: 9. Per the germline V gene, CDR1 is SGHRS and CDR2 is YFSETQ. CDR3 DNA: TGCGCCAGCAGCGCCTGGACAGGGGCTTCCAACTATGGCTACACCTTC. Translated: CASSAWTGASNYGYTF.